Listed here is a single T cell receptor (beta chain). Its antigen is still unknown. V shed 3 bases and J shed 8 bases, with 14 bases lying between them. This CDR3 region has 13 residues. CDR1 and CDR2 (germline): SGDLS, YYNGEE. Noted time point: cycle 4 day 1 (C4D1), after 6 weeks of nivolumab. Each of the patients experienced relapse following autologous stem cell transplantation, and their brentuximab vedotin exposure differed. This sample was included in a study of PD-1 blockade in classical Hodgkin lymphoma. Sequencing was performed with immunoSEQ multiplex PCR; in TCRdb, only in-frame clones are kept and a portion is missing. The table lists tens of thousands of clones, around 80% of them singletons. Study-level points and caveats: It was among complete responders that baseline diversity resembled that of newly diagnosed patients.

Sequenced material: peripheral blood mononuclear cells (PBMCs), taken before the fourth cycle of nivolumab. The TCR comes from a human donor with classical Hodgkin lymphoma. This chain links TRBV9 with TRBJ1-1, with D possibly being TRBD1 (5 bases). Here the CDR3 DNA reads TGTGCCAGCAGCGCAGGGCGCCGGACCGAAGCTTTCTTT. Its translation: CASSAGRRTEAFF.